This TCR beta chain was identified during a study of a mutant IDH1 vaccine in newly diagnosed glioma. Assay used: immunoSEQ multiplex PCR; TCRdb lists only in-frame clones, some missing. This table holds around 40,000 clones, roughly 89% found once. Trimming left V 5 bases short and J 4 bases short, with 9 bases between. Looked up from germline, CDR1 is LNHDA and CDR2 is SQIVND (reference sequence). The CDR3 runs to 14 residues. About this clone: The target antigen is unknown.

Indicated time point: week 11, during vaccination. Vaccination comprised doses that each held 300 ug of mutant IDH1 20-mer peptide, plus topical imiquimod. The sequenced sample was PBMCs, obtained from a glioma patient whose treatment included an IDH1 peptide vaccine. The rearrangement links TRBV19 to TRBJ2-6; D possibly uses TRBD1 or TRBD2 (5 bases each). The origin of this receptor is a man aged 35 to 55 with glioma. CDR3 DNA sequence: TGTGCCAGTAGTTGGGGGTCCGGGGCCAACGTCCTGACTTTC. This sequence encodes CASSWGSGANVLTF.